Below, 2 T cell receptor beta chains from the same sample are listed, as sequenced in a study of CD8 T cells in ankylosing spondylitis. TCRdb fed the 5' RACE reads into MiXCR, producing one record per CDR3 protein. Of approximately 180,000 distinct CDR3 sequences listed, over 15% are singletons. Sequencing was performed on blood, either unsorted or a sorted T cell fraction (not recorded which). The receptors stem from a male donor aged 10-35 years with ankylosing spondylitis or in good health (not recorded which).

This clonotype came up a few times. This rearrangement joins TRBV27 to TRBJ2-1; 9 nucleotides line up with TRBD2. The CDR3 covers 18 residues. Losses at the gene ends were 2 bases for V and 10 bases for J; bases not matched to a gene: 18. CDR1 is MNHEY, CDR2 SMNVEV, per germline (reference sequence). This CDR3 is CASSLHAGGAKVGQEQFF. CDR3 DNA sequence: TGTGCCAGCAGTTTACACGCGGGAGGGGCCAAAGTGGGGCAAGAGCAGTTCTTC.

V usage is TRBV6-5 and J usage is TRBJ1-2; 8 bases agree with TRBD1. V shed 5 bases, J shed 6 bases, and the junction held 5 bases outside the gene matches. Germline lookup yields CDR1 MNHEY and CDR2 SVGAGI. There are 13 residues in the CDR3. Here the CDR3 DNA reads TGTGCCAGCAGTGACCAGGGGGCTCATGGCTACACCTTC. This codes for CASSDQGAHGYTF.